This record concerns one T cell receptor (beta chain) sequence. These data belong to a study of blood T cell repertoires in COVID-19. Study background: PBMCs, B-cell-depleted T cells, or T cells were the source of the cDNA or gDNA that made up the material.

In the authors' workflow: Nucleated cell number was recorded as an estimate derived from reference gene primer amplification. Data came from immunoSEQ multiplex PCR; TCRdb stores just in-frame clones and leaves some out. V, J and clone size derive from that table, while D and trimming were established from the DNA sequence. The sample holds some 190,000 clones, 70% to 90% seen once. Material for sequencing was peripheral blood. The TCR was taken from a human donor with active or convalescent COVID-19. The donor label of this sample is uncertain.

DNA of the CDR3: TGTGCCAGCAGCTTAGATGGTACAGCCCAGCCCCAGCATTTT. This translates into CASSLDGTAQPQHF. The chain is built from TRBV7-2 and TRBJ1-5; no reliable D call. Germline assignment: CDR1 SGHTA and CDR2 FQGNSA. The CDR3 has 14 amino acids. The V and J ends lost 1 base and 7 bases respectively, with 11 bases between them.